What follows are 29 T cell receptor beta chains derived from one specimen sequenced in a study of T cell responses to AZD1222 COVID-19 vaccine. Profiled with immunoSEQ multiplex PCR; TCRdb holds only in-frame clones, not every one. The table has some 150,000 clones, around nine tenths seen once. Sequencing was performed on peripheral blood, taken on day 0 of AZD1222 vaccination. Receptor source: an adult in good health.

J is TRBJ2-7 and V is TRBV7-2; D not resolved. This CDR3 is built from 15 residues. Trimming stripped 2 bases from V and 2 bases from J, with 13 bases between. The germline gives CDR1 SGHTA, CDR2 FQGNSA. This CDR3 reads CASSLIPNLAYEQYF. CDR3 nucleotides: TGTGCCAGCAGCTTAATCCCAAACTTAGCCTACGAGCAGTACTTC.

The chain carries TRBV11-2 and TRBJ1-3, with 10 bases lining up with TRBD1. J lost 3 bases, V lost 1 base, and 6 bases had no gene match. This CDR3 is 17 amino acids long. Germline loops: CDR1 SGHAT, CDR2 FQNNGV. Written as DNA, the CDR3 is TGTGCCAGCAGCTTAGGATTGGGACAGGGGCTTGGAAACACCATATATTTT. It codes for CASSLGLGQGLGNTIYF.

The chain recombines TRBV19 with TRBJ2-2; unclear D gene. Germline CDR1 reads LNHDA; CDR2 reads SQIVND (reference sequence). V was clipped by 1 base and J by 1 base, with 10 bases between them. This CDR3 region has 16 residues. The CDR3, as DNA: TGTGCCAGTAGTATAGGAAAGATACTGAACACCGGGGAGCTGTTTTTT. Its translation is CASSIGKILNTGELFF.

The chain carries TRBV27 and TRBJ1-2; tentative D call: TRBD1 (5 bases). Trimming left V 2 bases short and J 8 bases short, with 9 bases between. Germline CDR1 and CDR2: MNHEY and SMNVEV (reference sequence). The CDR3 totals 12 residues. The chain's CDR3 is CASSLTGRGYTF. CDR3 coding DNA: TGTGCCAGCAGTTTAACGGGACGCGGCTACACCTTC.

The rearrangement uses TRBV29-1 and TRBJ2-1, with a weak D call TRBD2 (5 bases). The CDR3 has 15 amino acids. Per the germline V gene, CDR1 is SQVTM and CDR2 is ANQGSEA. Trimming took off 0 bases at V and 4 bases at J, with 13 bases between the two ends. The CDR3 nucleotides are TGCAGCGTTGAAGATCCGGGAACCCCGTACAATGAGCAGTTCTTC. Translation gives CSVEDPGTPYNEQFF.

This clone was counted only a few times. This chain connects TRBV6-1 to TRBJ2-3; D gene unclear. Trimming took 3 bases from V and 0 from J, leaving 10 bases between them. CDR3 length: 15 amino acids. The V gene's germline CDR1 is MNHNS and CDR2 SASEGT. The DNA for the CDR3 is TGTGCCAGCAGTGATATAAAGGGAAGCACAGATACGCAGTATTTT. Translated: CASSDIKGSTDTQYF.

The J gene is TRBJ2-7, the V gene TRBV5-1, with 8 bases lining up with TRBD2. The trim removed 3 bases at V and 6 bases at J, leaving 8 bases unmatched. Per the germline V gene, CDR1 is SGHRS and CDR2 is YFSETQ. The CDR3 is made up of 14 amino acids. The CDR3 protein is CASSCGTRDCEQYF. Here the CDR3 DNA reads TGCGCCAGCAGCTGCGGGACTAGGGACTGCGAGCAGTACTTC.

V gene TRBV2 combines with J gene TRBJ1-3; D unclear. The V gene lost 9 bases and the J gene lost 1 base, with 13 bases spanning the gap. CDR3 length: 14 residues. Germline CDR1 is SNHLY and CDR2 is FYNNEI. This chain's CDR3 is CASDSRNSGNTIYF. The CDR3, as DNA: TGTGCCAGTGACTCGAGGAATTCTGGAAACACCATATATTTT.

The chain has TRBV10-1 and TRBJ2-1, with 9 bases that match TRBD2. This CDR3 comprises 14 residues. The germline V gene has CDR1 WNHNN and CDR2 SYGVQD (reference sequence). V dropped 5 bases and J dropped 4; count of bases not matched to a gene: 3. Written as DNA, the CDR3 is TGCGCCAGCAGTCTTAGCGGGAGTTACAATGAGCAGTTCTTC. Translation: CASSLSGSYNEQFF.

The rearrangement links TRBV7-8 to TRBJ2-5; perhaps D is TRBD1 or TRBD2 (7 bases each). This CDR3 has 11 amino acids. V lost 5 bases to trimming and J lost 13 bases, with 14 bases between them. Germline values: CDR1 SGHVS, CDR2 FQNEAQ. The CDR3: CASSADREGYF. For the CDR3, the DNA is TGTGCCAGCAGCGCTGACAGGGAGGGGTACTTC.

This chain uses TRBV10-3 with TRBJ1-1; D unresolved. Germline CDR1 ENHRY, CDR2 SYGVKD. Trimming stripped 2 bases from V and 4 bases from J, with 8 bases between. There are 13 residues in the CDR3. The DNA for the CDR3 is TGTGCCATCAGTGAGGTCGGCCGCACTGAAGCTTTCTTT. Amino acid sequence: CAISEVGRTEAFF.

This clone showed up just a few times. The chain is built from TRBV4-1 and TRBJ1-4, with 9 positions matching TRBD1. Germline V gene data show CDR1 as MGHRA and CDR2 as YSYEKL. V dropped 4 bases and J dropped 7; count of bases not matched to a gene: 7. This CDR3 region has 15 residues. The CDR3 region is CASSLTQGAAEKLFF. In DNA, the CDR3 is TGCGCCAGCAGCCTAACACAGGGGGCGGCTGAAAAACTGTTTTTT.

The rearrangement joins TRBV25-1 to TRBJ1-6; 9 bases map to TRBD1. Germline lookup yields CDR1 MGHDK and CDR2 SYGVNS. The V segment lost 4 bases and the J segment 9 bases; nucleotides outside the gene matches: 7. The CDR3 is 15 residues long. CDR3 DNA: TGTGCCAGCAGTGTCCGGGACAGGGATAGTTCACCCCTCCACTTT. It translates to CASSVRDRDSSPLHF.

V usage is TRBV7-9 and J usage is TRBJ1-1, with 11 bases lining up with TRBD1. V lost 5 bases, J lost 5 bases, and 10 bases stayed unmatched. The CDR3 spans 16 residues. Germline loops: CDR1 SEHNR, CDR2 FQNEAQ (reference sequence). Here the CDR3 reads CASSRTSGTGGTEAFF. CDR3 nucleotides: TGTGCCAGCAGCCGAACGTCCGGGACAGGGGGAACTGAAGCTTTCTTT.

This clone was detected a few times. This sequence joins TRBV2 and TRBJ1-1; D is unclear. CDR1 SNHLY and CDR2 FYNNEI come from the germline V gene. V lost 0 bases, J lost 6 bases, and 14 bases lay in between. This CDR3 region has 15 residues. The chain's CDR3 is CASSEARAGGPEAFF. CDR3 in DNA: TGTGCCAGCAGTGAAGCGCGGGCCGGAGGACCTGAAGCTTTCTTT.

The chain carries TRBV4-2 and TRBJ1-1; TRBD1 matches 10 bases. Looked up from germline, CDR1 is LGHNA and CDR2 is YNFKEQ. The CDR3 has 15 residues. The V segment lost 2 bases and the J segment 7 bases; nucleotides outside the gene matches: 7. This CDR3 is CASSQRAGQGSEAFF. CDR3 nucleotides: TGTGCCAGCAGCCAAAGGGCGGGACAGGGGAGTGAAGCTTTCTTT.

The chain uses TRBV5-5 and TRBJ1-2; TRBD1 matches at 8 bases. This CDR3 region has 16 residues. Germline V gene lookup returns CDR1 SGHKS and CDR2 YYEKEE (reference sequence). V gave up 1 base and J gave up 4 bases; unmatched junction bases: 9. The CDR3 DNA reads as TGTGCCAGCAGCTTGAGGGCAGACAGGGGCCTCTATGGCTACACCTTC. Its protein product is CASSLRADRGLYGYTF.

The chain has TRBV18 and TRBJ2-7; weak D call: TRBD2 (6 bases). CDR1 is KGHSH, CDR2 LQKENI, per germline. The CDR3 has 14 amino acids. Trimming stripped 3 bases from V and 2 bases from J, with 11 bases between. Here the CDR3 reads CASSPGGNPYEQYF. In DNA form, the CDR3 reads TGTGCCAGCTCACCTGGGGGGAATCCCTACGAGCAGTACTTC.

The genes are TRBV30 and TRBJ1-2, with D perhaps matching TRBD1 (6 bases). Trimming shortened V by 5 bases and J by 4 bases, and 14 bases separated the two germline ends. Germline V lookup: CDR1 GTSNPN, CDR2 SVGIG (reference sequence). The CDR3 consists of 13 residues. CDR3 nucleotides: TGTGCCTGGCGTGGGACACGTATCTATGGCTACACCTTC. Translation: CAWRGTRIYGYTF. The entire variable domain, with the rest obtained from reference TRBV30 and TRBJ1-2, is as follows: SQTIHQWPATLVQPVGSPLSLECTVEGTSNPNLYWYRQAAGRGLQLLFYSVGIGQISSEVPQNLSASRPQDRQFILSSKKLLLSDSGFYLCAWRGTRIYGYTFGSGTRLTVV.

Only a few counts were recorded for this clone. The rearrangement links TRBV4-2 to TRBJ2-2; D unclear. The CDR3 loop spans 16 amino acids. V was clipped by 4 bases and J by 5 bases, with 17 bases between them. The V gene's germline CDR1 is LGHNA and CDR2 YNFKEQ. The DNA of the CDR3 is TGTGCCAGCAGCCTTACCGTGGGCACGTTAACCGGGGAGCTGTTTTTT. This gives the protein CASSLTVGTLTGELFF.

The chain recombines TRBV13 with TRBJ1-2, with TRBD1 matching 7 bases. This CDR3 is built from 16 residues. V lost 0 bases, J lost 0 bases, and 4 bases stayed unmatched. Germline CDR1 reads PRHDT; CDR2 reads FYEKMQ (reference sequence). Written as DNA, the CDR3 is TGTGCCAGCAGCTTAGGGGGGCAGGGGGCTAACTATGGCTACACCTTC. Its translation is CASSLGGQGANYGYTF.

CDR3 in amino acids: CASSYSRVTTDTQYF. Here the CDR3 DNA reads TGTGCCAGCAGTTACTCCCGAGTCACTACAGATACGCAGTATTTT. J is TRBJ2-3 and V is TRBV6-5; D gene ambiguous. From germline, CDR1 is MNHEY and CDR2 SVGAGI. With 0 bases removed from V and 3 bases from J, the gap between germline ends came to 10 bases. The CDR3 loop spans 15 amino acids.

This rearrangement joins TRBV10-1 to TRBJ2-7; TRBD2 matches at 8 bases. Trimming took 7 bases from V and 3 from J; bases not matched to a gene: 8. This CDR3 spans 14 amino acids. Germline assignment: CDR1 WNHNN and CDR2 SYGVQD (reference sequence). The chain's CDR3 is CASISLAAFYEQYF. The DNA of the CDR3 is TGCGCCAGCATTTCACTAGCGGCCTTCTACGAGCAGTACTTC.

V usage is TRBV5-1 and J usage is TRBJ2-5; D tentatively reads TRBD1 or TRBD2 (5 bases each). Trimming shortened V by 0 bases and J by 2 bases, and 8 bases separated the two germline ends. The CDR3 spans 14 residues. Germline CDR1 is SGHRS and CDR2 is YFSETQ. The CDR3: CASSLGGVQETQYF. For the CDR3, the DNA is TGCGCCAGCAGCTTGGGAGGGGTGCAAGAGACCCAGTACTTC.

This clone occurred once. The J gene is TRBJ1-1, the V gene TRBV18, with D hard to call. CDR3 length equals 17 residues. Trimming removed 3 bases at V and 5 bases at J, with 22 bases between. Germline values: CDR1 KGHSH, CDR2 LQKENI. Here the CDR3 DNA reads TGTGCCAGCTCACCTGTGTCGAGTCGGTTGGTAAAAACTGAAGCTTTCTTT. Its translation is CASSPVSSRLVKTEAFF.

The chain employs TRBV5-4 and TRBJ2-7, with 8 bases matching TRBD2. This CDR3 is 15 amino acids long. J gave up 3 bases and V 1 base, and 6 bases lay outside the gene matches. The germline CDR1 and CDR2 sequences are SGHNT and YYREEE (reference sequence). The CDR3 nucleotides read TGTGCCAGCAGCTTGCCCAGCGGGAGTTTCTACGAGCAGTACTTC. Encoded protein: CASSLPSGSFYEQYF.

The rearrangement joins TRBV19 to TRBJ1-1; D not certain. The V end lost 0 bases, the J end lost 7 bases, and 12 bases lay between the germline ends. The CDR3 consists of 14 residues. Germline lookup yields CDR1 LNHDA and CDR2 SQIVND (reference sequence). This chain's CDR3 is CASSIDLLGFEAFF. Here the CDR3 DNA reads TGTGCCAGTAGTATAGATCTACTGGGCTTTGAAGCTTTCTTT.

As concerns this clone: Sequence at one end of the junction differs from germline and may be a read error. The rearrangement joins TRBV30 to TRBJ1-2; D remains unclear. Looked up from germline, CDR1 is GTSNPN and CDR2 is SVGIG (reference sequence). The CDR3 runs 12 residues. The CDR3 spells CAWSSGVGQLGF. CDR3 bases: TGTGCCTGGAGTTCTGGGGTCGGTCAACTCGGTTTC. Filled out from reference TRBV30 and TRBJ1-2, the complete variable domain reads SQTIHQWPATLVQPVGSPLSLECTVEGTSNPNLYWYRQAAGRGLQLLFYSVGIGQISSEVPQNLSASRPQDRQFILSSKKLLLSDSGFYLCAWSSGVGQLGFGSGTRLTVV.

This chain's CDR3 is CASIESDENTEAFF. CDR3 DNA: TGTGCCAGCATAGAAAGTGACGAGAACACTGAAGCTTTCTTT. This chain links TRBV2 with TRBJ1-1; D remains ambiguous. V was trimmed by 7 bases and J by 1 base, leaving 13 bases between them. The CDR3 has 14 residues. CDR1 SNHLY and CDR2 FYNNEI come from the germline V gene.